The 18 T cell receptor beta chains below were found in one sample sequenced in a study of cytomegalovirus exposure and HLA in healthy donors. Amplification used 60 Vbeta primers and 13 Jbeta primers. The repertoire was sequenced with immunoSEQ multiplex PCR; TCRdb's copy has only in-frame clones and lacks some. The sample records roughly 120,000 clones, 74% being singletons. Sequenced input: PBMCs. Every receptor here comes from a woman aged 45-65 years in good health and CMV-seropositive.

The chain is built from TRBV11-2 and TRBJ1-1; D ambiguous. The CDR3 length is 15 residues. The germline CDR1 and CDR2 sequences are SGHAT and FQNNGV. Between the trimmed V and J ends, which lost 6 bases and 3 bases, there was a span of 17 bases. The CDR3 region has the DNA TGTGCCAGCAGGCTGAGTCGACAAGTCTACACTGAAGCTTTCTTT. It encodes CASRLSRQVYTEAFF.

The sample holds one count of this clone. The chain couples TRBV4-1 to TRBJ2-7, with 7 positions matching TRBD1. Looked up from germline, CDR1 is MGHRA and CDR2 is YSYEKL. J was trimmed by 5 bases and V by 2 bases; bases with no gene match: 3. The CDR3 covers 13 residues. The CDR3 reads CASSQQDRDEQYF. The CDR3 nucleotides are TGCGCCAGCAGCCAACAAGACAGGGACGAGCAGTACTTC.

The chain is built from TRBV29-1 and TRBJ1-3; TRBD1 aligns across 7 bases. Germline V gives CDR1 SQVTM, CDR2 ANQGSEA. The J segment lost 4 bases and the V segment lost 4 bases, leaving 4 bases of the junction unmatched. The CDR3 is 13 residues long. CDR3 amino acids: CSVAMDRGNTIYF. The DNA of the CDR3 is TGCAGCGTTGCGATGGACAGGGGAAACACCATATATTTT.

The V gene is TRBV5-1, the J gene TRBJ2-1; D gene uncertain. The CDR3 runs 15 residues. Between the trimmed V and J ends, which lost 1 base and 6 bases, there was a span of 14 bases. Germline CDR1 reads SGHRS; CDR2 reads YFSETQ. In nucleotides, the CDR3 is TGCGCCAGCAGCTTGAGCCCTGATTTCCCCAATGAGCAGTTCTTC. Translation: CASSLSPDFPNEQFF.

This clone occurred once. The chain is built from TRBV6-5 and TRBJ2-5, with 7 bases that match TRBD2. The DNA end lines up better with TRBJ2-7; the J call may be wrong. This CDR3 has 14 amino acids. Germline V gene data show CDR1 as MNHEY and CDR2 as SVGAGI. This chain's CDR3 is CASSYGGGGYEQYF. CDR3 nucleotide sequence: TGTGCCAGCAGTTACGGCGGGGGAGGCTACGAGCAGTACTTC.

J is TRBJ1-1 and V is TRBV18; D unresolved. CDR1 KGHSH and CDR2 LQKENI come from the germline V gene. This CDR3 comprises 14 residues. Trimming pared 0 bases from V and 3 bases from J, leaving 8 bases between. CDR3 sequence: CASSPPHSDTEAFF. The CDR3 DNA follows: TGTGCCAGCTCACCACCACATAGCGACACTGAAGCTTTCTTT.

This clone turned up a few times. The chain combines TRBV6-6 with TRBJ1-1, with 9 bases that match TRBD1. CDR3 length equals 14 residues. Germline values: CDR1 MNHNY, CDR2 SVGAGI (reference sequence). The junction had 3 bases not matched to a gene; V was cut back by 6 bases and J by 1 base. This CDR3 reads CASRTTGGNTEAFF. CDR3 sequence (DNA): TGTGCCAGCAGGACGACAGGGGGGAACACTGAAGCTTTCTTT.

This clone was seen once. The chain carries TRBV28 and TRBJ2-1, with TRBD2 identical over 7 bases. The CDR3 runs to 14 residues. CDR1 is MDHEN and CDR2 is SYDVKM in the germline V gene. Trimming removed 10 bases from V and 7 bases from J; junction bases left unmatched: 13. In DNA, the CDR3 is TGTGCCACCCACGGGGGGAGGGCCTTGAATGAGCAGTTCTTC. Protein sequence: CATHGGRALNEQFF.

The rearrangement uses TRBV5-4 and TRBJ1-2, with a weak D call TRBD1 (6 bases). V lost 4 bases and J lost 4, with 17 bases in between. Looked up from germline, CDR1 is SGHNT and CDR2 is YYREEE (reference sequence). This CDR3 is 15 amino acids long. The CDR3 DNA reads as TGTGCCAGCAGCCTTGATCCCACAGGGCTCTATGGCTACACCTTC. Its translation: CASSLDPTGLYGYTF.

This clone was recorded many times. This chain joins TRBV5-1 and TRBJ1-3; D perhaps matches TRBD1 (5 bases). The CDR3 has 15 residues. The V end lost 0 bases, the J end lost 3 bases, and 10 bases lay between the germline ends. Germline CDR1 is SGHRS and CDR2 is YFSETQ. CDR3 protein: CASSLGQLFGNTIYF. CDR3 bases: TGCGCCAGCAGCTTGGGACAGCTTTTTGGAAACACCATATATTTT.

In its sample, this clone was seen a few times. V usage is TRBV6-1 and J usage is TRBJ2-7; weak D call: TRBD2 (5 bases). Germline-derived CDR1 and CDR2 are MNHNS and SASEGT. Trimming took 8 bases from V and 2 from J, leaving 13 bases between them. This CDR3 has 13 residues. The CDR3 DNA is TGTGCCAGCCGTGGTGTGACTACCTACGAGCAGTACGTC. It encodes CASRGVTTYEQYV.

The chain combines TRBV25-1 with TRBJ1-1; 7 bases are a match to TRBD1. Germline loops: CDR1 MGHDK, CDR2 SYGVNS. V lost 5 bases to trimming and J lost 0 bases; unmatched junction nucleotides: 3. This CDR3 comprises 14 residues. CDR3 in DNA: TGTGCCAGCAGTTGGGGACAGTTGAACACTGAAGCTTTCTTT. Its translation: CASSWGQLNTEAFF.

The chain recombines TRBV30 with TRBJ1-3, with D perhaps TRBD1 (6 bases). From germline, CDR1 is GTSNPN and CDR2 SVGIG (reference sequence). V was cut by 0 bases and J by 3 bases, with 12 bases left in between. The CDR3 is 15 residues long. CDR3 bases: TGTGCCTGGAGTGTCGGGGGGGCTAATGGAAACACCATATATTTT. The encoded protein is CAWSVGGANGNTIYF.

The gene calls are TRBV19 and TRBJ2-7; TRBD1 aligns across 9 bases. J gave up 5 bases and V 4 bases, and 6 bases lay outside the gene matches. CDR3 length: 14 amino acids. Per the germline V gene, CDR1 is LNHDA and CDR2 is SQIVND (reference sequence). The chain's CDR3 is CASSTGTGYHEQYF. The CDR3 DNA sequence: TGTGCCAGTAGTACAGGGACAGGGTACCACGAGCAGTACTTC.

This clone was counted a few times. This sequence joins TRBV5-6 and TRBJ1-5; the match to TRBD1 covers 7 bases. Germline CDR1 SGHDT, CDR2 YYEEEE. There are 14 residues in the CDR3. Germline trimming cut 4 bases from V and 2 bases from J; bases unmatched to any gene: 3. Written as DNA, the CDR3 is TGTGCCAGCAGCGCAGGGACAGGCAATCAGCCCCAGCATTTT. As protein: CASSAGTGNQPQHF.

This chain links TRBV4-2 with TRBJ1-6; no clear D. Germline lookup yields CDR1 LGHNA and CDR2 YNFKEQ. V was pared by 1 base and J by 8 bases, with 6 bases between. The CDR3 covers 13 residues. As DNA, the CDR3 is TGTGCCAGCAGCCAAGCGGGAGATTCACCCCTCCACTTT. This sequence encodes CASSQAGDSPLHF.

The gene calls are TRBV5-1 and TRBJ1-1; 7 nucleotides align to TRBD1. Germline CDR1 and CDR2: SGHRS and YFSETQ. Trimming removed 2 bases from V and 5 bases from J; junction bases left unmatched: 12. This CDR3 region has 16 residues. The CDR3 DNA follows: TGCGCCAGCAGCTTAAATAGAGAGGGGGCCAAGACTGAAGCTTTCTTT. As protein: CASSLNREGAKTEAFF.

This clone was detected only once. The chain joins TRBV27 to TRBJ1-5; D remains unclear. V was trimmed by 8 bases and J by 7 bases, leaving 6 bases between them. The length of the CDR3 is 10 residues. Germline V lookup: CDR1 MNHEY, CDR2 SMNVEV (reference sequence). CDR3 bases: TGTGCCAGCGGGCGCCAGCCCCAGCATTTT. Protein: CASGRQPQHF.